This TCR beta chain came from a study of shared clonotypes between healthy human individuals. General study findings and limits: Several donors held approximately 4.5% of naive CD4 clonotypes in common.

Regarding this clone: The antigen is undetermined.

Assay: immunoSEQ multiplex PCR; the TCRdb copy retains only in-frame clones and omits some. The data show about 1.5 million clones, with around 95% seen just once and roughly 1.1% held by the top ten. The ends lost 2 bases at V and 5 bases at J; junction bases unmatched: 15. Germline values: CDR1 MGHRA, CDR2 YSYEKL. The CDR3 totals 17 residues. This receptor was identified in a young man in good health. The rearrangement uses TRBV4-1 and TRBJ2-7; 7 bases match TRBD1. Sequenced input: naive CD4+ T cells sorted from blood. Indicated subset: CD45RA+ positively selected. The CDR3 sequence: CASSQFGQRGPLNEQYF. The DNA for the CDR3 is TGCGCCAGCAGCCAATTCGGGCAAAGGGGGCCTCTTAACGAGCAGTACTTC.